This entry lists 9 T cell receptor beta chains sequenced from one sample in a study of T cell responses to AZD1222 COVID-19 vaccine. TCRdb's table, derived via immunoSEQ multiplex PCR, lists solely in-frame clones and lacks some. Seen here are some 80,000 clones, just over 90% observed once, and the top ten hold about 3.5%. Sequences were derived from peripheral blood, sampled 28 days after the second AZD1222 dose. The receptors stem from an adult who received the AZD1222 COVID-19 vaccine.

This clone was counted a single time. Here the CDR3 reads CASSPETSSYEQYF. The DNA for the CDR3 is TGTGCCAGCTCACCAGAGACGTCGTCCTACGAGCAGTACTTC. The V gene is TRBV18, the J gene TRBJ2-7; D not resolved. Germline assignment: CDR1 KGHSH and CDR2 LQKENI. V lost 2 bases to trimming and J lost 1 base, with 9 bases between them. The CDR3 is 14 amino acids.

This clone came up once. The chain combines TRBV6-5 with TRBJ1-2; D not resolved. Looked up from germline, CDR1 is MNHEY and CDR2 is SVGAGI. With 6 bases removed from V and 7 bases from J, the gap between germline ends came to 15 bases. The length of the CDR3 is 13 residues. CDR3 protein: CASSPWAGSGYTF. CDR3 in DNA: TGTGCCAGCAGCCCATGGGCAGGATCTGGCTACACCTTC.

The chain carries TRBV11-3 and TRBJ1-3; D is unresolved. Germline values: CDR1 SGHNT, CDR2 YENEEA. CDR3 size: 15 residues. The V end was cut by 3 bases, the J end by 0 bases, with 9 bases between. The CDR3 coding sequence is TGTGCCAGCAGCTTGAGGCACAGCTCTGGAAACACCATATATTTT. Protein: CASSLRHSSGNTIYF.

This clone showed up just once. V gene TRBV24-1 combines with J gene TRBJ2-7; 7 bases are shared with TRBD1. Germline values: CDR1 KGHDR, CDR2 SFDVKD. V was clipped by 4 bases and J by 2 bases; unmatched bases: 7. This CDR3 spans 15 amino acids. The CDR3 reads CATSDTGTATYEQYF. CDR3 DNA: TGTGCCACCAGTGACACCGGGACAGCTACCTACGAGCAGTACTTC.

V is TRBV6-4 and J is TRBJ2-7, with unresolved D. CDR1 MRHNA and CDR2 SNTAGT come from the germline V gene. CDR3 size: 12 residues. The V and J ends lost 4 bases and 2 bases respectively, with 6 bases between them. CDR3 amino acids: CASSGATYEQYF. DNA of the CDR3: TGTGCCAGCAGTGGGGCGACCTACGAGCAGTACTTC.

CDR3 in amino acids: CASSSLTGSYEQYF. For the CDR3, the DNA is TGTGCCAGCAGTTCATTGACAGGTTCCTACGAGCAGTACTTC. The chain joins TRBV6-2 or TRBV6-3 to TRBJ2-7, with TRBD1 as a possible D gene (6 bases). The CDR3 runs to 14 residues. Trimming removed 4 bases from V and 1 base from J, with 11 bases in between. Germline V gene data show CDR1 as MNHEY and CDR2 as SVGEGT.

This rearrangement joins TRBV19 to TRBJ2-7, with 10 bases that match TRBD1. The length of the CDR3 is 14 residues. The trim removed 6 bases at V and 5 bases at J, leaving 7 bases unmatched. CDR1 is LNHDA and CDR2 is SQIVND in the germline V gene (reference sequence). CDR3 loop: CASRKGTGEDEQYF. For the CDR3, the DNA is TGTGCCAGTAGGAAAGGGACAGGGGAAGACGAGCAGTACTTC.

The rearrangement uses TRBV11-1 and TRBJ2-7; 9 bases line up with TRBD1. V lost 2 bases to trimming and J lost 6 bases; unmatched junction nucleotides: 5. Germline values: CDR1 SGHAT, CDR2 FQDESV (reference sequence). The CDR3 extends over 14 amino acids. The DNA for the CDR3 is TGTGCCAGCAGCTTACGGGGGACAGGGTCCGAGCAGTACTTC. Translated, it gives CASSLRGTGSEQYF.

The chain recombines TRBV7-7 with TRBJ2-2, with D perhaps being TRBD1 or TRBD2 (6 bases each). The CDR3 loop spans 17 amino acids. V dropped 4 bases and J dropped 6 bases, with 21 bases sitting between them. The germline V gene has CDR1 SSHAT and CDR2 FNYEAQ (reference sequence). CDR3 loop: CASSSPGEQGGAGELFF. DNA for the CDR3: TGTGCCAGCAGCTCACCCGGGGAACAGGGCGGGGCCGGGGAGCTGTTTTTT.